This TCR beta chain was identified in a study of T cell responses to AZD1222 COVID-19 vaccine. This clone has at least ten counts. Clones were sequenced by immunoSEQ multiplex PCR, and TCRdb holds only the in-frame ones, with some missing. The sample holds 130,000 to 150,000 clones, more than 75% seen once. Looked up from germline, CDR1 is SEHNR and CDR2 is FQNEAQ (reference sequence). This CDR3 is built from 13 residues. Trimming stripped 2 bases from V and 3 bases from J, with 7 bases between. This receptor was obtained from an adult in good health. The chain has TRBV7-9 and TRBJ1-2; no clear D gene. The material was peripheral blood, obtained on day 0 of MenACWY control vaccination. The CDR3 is CASSLHGDYGYTF. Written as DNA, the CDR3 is TGTGCCAGCAGCTTACACGGGGACTATGGCTACACCTTC.